Listed here are 5 T cell receptor beta chains from one sample, sequenced in a study of blood T cell repertoires in COVID-19. The method was immunoSEQ multiplex PCR; TCRdb's version includes in-frame clones alone and lacks a portion of them. Seen here are about 280,000 clones, nearly 90% observed once, and the top ten hold almost 9.5%. The sample consisted of peripheral blood. The receptors stem from a man aged 18 to 30 with active or convalescent COVID-19.

This chain links TRBV4-2 with TRBJ2-3, with a tentative D call TRBD1 (6 bases). The CDR3 extends over 16 amino acids. Trimming removed 0 bases at V and 1 base at J, with 11 bases between. From germline, CDR1 is LGHNA and CDR2 YNFKEQ. The CDR3 spells CASSQDQAGGTDTQYF. CDR3 nucleotides: TGTGCCAGCAGCCAAGATCAGGCAGGGGGCACAGATACGCAGTATTTT.

The V and J genes are TRBV12-2 and TRBJ1-1; no DNA check was done on the table's D call, TRBD1. TRBV12-2 is marked as a pseudogene. The CDR3 covers 16 residues. CDR3 region: CASRFEPGHESTEAFF. In DNA, the CDR3 is TGTGCAAGTCGCTTCGAACCGGGACACGAAAGCACTGAAGCTTTCTTT.

On this clone itself: A much larger clone is a single base away; this may be a read error. V usage is TRBV7-9 and J usage is TRBJ2-5, with a tentative D call TRBD1 (6 bases). The germline V and J ends were trimmed by 2 bases and 0 bases, with 7 bases remaining between them. CDR1 is SEHNR, CDR2 FQNEAQ, per germline (reference sequence). The CDR3 runs to 14 residues. CDR3 sequence (DNA): TGTGCCAGCAGCTTAACAGGGTACCAAGAGACCCAGTACTTC. Translation: CASSLTGYQETQYF.

J is TRBJ2-5 and V is TRBV18; perhaps TRBD2 as D (6 bases). The CDR3 extends over 14 amino acids. Trimming removed 5 bases from V and 3 bases from J, with 13 bases in between. Germline V gene sequence: CDR1 KGHSH, CDR2 LQKENI. CDR3 DNA sequence: TGTGCCAGCTCAAAGGGTCCGGGGGAAGAGACCCAGTACTTC. It is translated as CASSKGPGEETQYF.

The V call is TRBV19, the J call TRBJ1-2, with 7 bases identical to TRBD1. The germline gives CDR1 LNHDA, CDR2 SQIVND (reference sequence). The CDR3 runs to 13 residues. V lost 6 bases to trimming and J lost 6 bases; unmatched junction nucleotides: 7. The CDR3 sequence is CASRPDRDHGYTF. The CDR3 DNA is TGTGCCAGTAGGCCAGACAGGGACCATGGCTACACCTTC.